The 6 T cell receptor beta chains in this list originate from one sample, sequenced in a study of beta chain features in type 1 diabetes. Expressed TCRB transcripts got sequenced, as all isolated RNA was reverse transcribed. TCRdb keeps only in-frame clones here, not all; method: immunoSEQ multiplex PCR. This sample has more than 140,000 clones, with about 9.7% found just once. Sequenced material: central memory CD4+ T cells from blood. Receptor source: a woman between 40 and 55 years old in good health.

This rearrangement joins TRBV5-6 to TRBJ2-5; possibly TRBD2 for D (6 bases). The CDR3 totals 15 residues. The germline CDR1 and CDR2 sequences are SGHDT and YYEEEE. V was cut by 5 bases and J by 1 base, with 15 bases left in between. CDR3 amino acids: CASSSRGTTQETQYF. The CDR3, as DNA: TGTGCCAGCAGTTCCCGCGGGACCACCCAAGAGACCCAGTACTTC.

This clone has more than one count but fewer than ten. DNA of the CDR3: TGTGCCAGCTCACCACCGTCAAATGGCCCCTACGAGCAGTACTTC. It codes for CASSPPSNGPYEQYF. This rearrangement joins TRBV18 to TRBJ2-7; D remains ambiguous. Looked up from germline, CDR1 is KGHSH and CDR2 is LQKENI. Trimming shortened V by 0 bases and J by 2 bases, and 11 bases separated the two germline ends. This CDR3 contains 15 residues. The full variable domain, completed using reference TRBV18 and TRBJ2-7, is NAGVMQNPRHLVRRRGQEARLRCSPMKGHSHVYWYRQLPEEGLKFMVYLQKENIIDESGMPKERFSAEFPKEGPSILRIQQVVRGDSAAYFCASSPPSNGPYEQYFGPGTRLTVT.

This clone was seen just once. The rearrangement uses TRBV10-3 and TRBJ2-5; 9 bases fit TRBD1. CDR1 and CDR2 (germline): ENHRY, SYGVKD. This CDR3 spans 15 amino acids. V lost 3 bases and J lost 5; bases outside the gene matches: 7. CDR3: CAISDPRQGGETQYF. As DNA, the CDR3 is TGTGCCATCAGTGACCCTAGACAGGGGGGGGAGACCCAGTACTTC.

In its sample, this clone was seen a few times. This chain joins TRBV11-3 and TRBJ2-1; D is undetermined. The CDR3 length is 13 residues. Germline V gives CDR1 SGHNT, CDR2 YENEEA. The V end lost 4 bases, the J end lost 9 bases, and 13 bases lay between the germline ends. Here the CDR3 DNA reads TGTGCCAGCAGCTCTTCCAGTGGGCTTGAGCAGTTCTTC. It specifies CASSSSSGLEQFF.

This clone turned up a few times. The rearrangement joins TRBV2 to TRBJ2-6; 14 nucleotides agree with TRBD2. V gave up 10 bases and J gave up 0 bases; unmatched junction bases: 14. This CDR3 comprises 20 residues. Germline V gene sequence: CDR1 SNHLY, CDR2 FYNNEI. The CDR3 loop reads CATQGTSGGPAGSGANVLTF. Here the CDR3 DNA reads TGTGCCACTCAGGGGACTAGCGGGGGACCCGCCGGCTCTGGGGCCAACGTCCTGACTTTC.

This chain links TRBV5-1 with TRBJ2-5; TRBD1 is a possible D gene (5 bases). The CDR3 consists of 14 residues. V was shortened by 0 bases and J by 4 bases, with 10 bases between the two germline ends. Germline CDR1 is SGHRS and CDR2 is YFSETQ. The CDR3 sequence is CASSLGRVRETQYF. In DNA, the CDR3 is TGCGCCAGCAGCTTGGGCAGGGTAAGAGAGACCCAGTACTTC. Together with reference TRBV5-1 and TRBJ2-5, the CDR3 gives the full variable domain: KAGVTQTPRYLIKTRGQQVTLSCSPISGHRSVSWYQQTPGQGLQFLFEYFSETQRNKGNFPGRFSGRQFSNSRSEMNVSTLELGDSALYLCASSLGRVRETQYFGPGTRLLVL.